A selection of T cell receptor beta chains follows, all from one sample in a study of cytomegalovirus exposure and HLA in healthy donors. TCRdb's table, derived via immunoSEQ multiplex PCR, lists solely in-frame clones and lacks some. The profile shows about 200,000 clones, around 88% of them singletons. Sequenced: PBMCs. These receptor sequences come from a woman younger than 30 in good health and CMV-seronegative. The CDR3 runs from the conserved cysteine through the conserved F or W. Fields, in order: clone size, J gene, V gene, D gene, CDR3 protein, CDR3 DNA. The D gene is left open where the match is weak. Clone size, where shown, is once, few, many, or a class for clones that have expanded.

clone_size: -
j_call: TRBJ2-7
v_call: TRBV11-3
d_call: TRBD2
cdr3_aa: CASRASGRPNEQYF
cdr3_nt: TGTGCCAGCAGAGCGAGCGGGAGGCCCAACGAGCAGTACTTC

clone_size: -
j_call: TRBJ2-3
v_call: TRBV25-1
d_call: -
cdr3_aa: CASDRNPNTQYF
cdr3_nt: TGTGCCAGCGACAGGAATCCAAATACGCAGTATTTT

clone_size: -
j_call: TRBJ1-4
v_call: TRBV28
d_call: TRBD1
cdr3_aa: CASKHRGLNEKLFF
cdr3_nt: TGTGCCAGCAAACACAGGGGGCTTAATGAAAAACTGTTTTTT

clone_size: -
j_call: TRBJ2-6
v_call: TRBV5-4
d_call: -
cdr3_aa: CASSTRRTSYAANVLTF
cdr3_nt: TGTGCCAGCAGCACCCGACGGACAAGTTATGCGGCCAACGTCCTGACTTTC

clone_size: -
j_call: TRBJ2-7
v_call: TRBV27
d_call: TRBD2
cdr3_aa: CASSLLGRDYEQYF
cdr3_nt: TGTGCCAGCAGTTTACTGGGGAGGGACTACGAGCAGTACTTC

clone_size: -
j_call: TRBJ2-7
v_call: TRBV7-9
d_call: TRBD1
cdr3_aa: CASSSASDRGYEQYF
cdr3_nt: TGTGCCAGCAGCTCTGCCTCGGACAGGGGATACGAGCAGTACTTC

clone_size: -
j_call: TRBJ2-1
v_call: TRBV27
d_call: TRBD2
cdr3_aa: CASSTLTSGAYNEQFF
cdr3_nt: TGTGCCAGCAGCACACTGACTAGCGGAGCCTACAATGAGCAGTTCTTC

clone_size: -
j_call: TRBJ1-2
v_call: TRBV28
d_call: -
cdr3_aa: CASSPTGWNGYTF
cdr3_nt: TGTGCCAGCAGTCCAACCGGGTGGAATGGCTACACCTTC

clone_size: -
j_call: TRBJ2-7
v_call: TRBV4-3
d_call: -
cdr3_aa: CASSQDAGGSYEQYF
cdr3_nt: TGCGCCAGCAGCCAAGATGCAGGGGGGTCCTACGAGCAGTACTTC

clone_size: -
j_call: TRBJ1-5
v_call: TRBV28
d_call: -
cdr3_aa: CASSLGGLSNQPQHF
cdr3_nt: TGTGCCAGCAGTTTAGGAGGACTTAGCAATCAGCCCCAGCATTTT

clone_size: -
j_call: TRBJ1-5
v_call: TRBV28
d_call: -
cdr3_aa: CASSGYRDLNQPQHF
cdr3_nt: TGTGCCAGCAGTGGATACCGGGACTTGAATCAGCCCCAGCATTTT

clone_size: -
j_call: TRBJ2-2
v_call: TRBV10-3
d_call: TRBD2
cdr3_aa: CATSRAGDTGELFF
cdr3_nt: TGTGCCACCAGTCGGGCGGGAGATACCGGGGAGCTGTTTTTT

clone_size: -
j_call: TRBJ1-5
v_call: TRBV28
d_call: TRBD1
cdr3_aa: CATETGGFQPQHF
cdr3_nt: TGTGCCACTGAGACAGGGGGTTTTCAGCCCCAGCATTTT

clone_size: -
j_call: TRBJ1-2
v_call: TRBV5-1
d_call: -
cdr3_aa: CASSPNRDYGYTF
cdr3_nt: TGCGCCAGCAGCCCGAACCGGGACTATGGCTACACCTTC

clone_size: -
j_call: TRBJ1-1
v_call: TRBV6-5
d_call: -
cdr3_aa: CASLTRGNTEAFF
cdr3_nt: TGTGCCAGCCTCACCCGGGGAAACACTGAAGCTTTCTTT

clone_size: -
j_call: TRBJ1-2
v_call: TRBV9
d_call: -
cdr3_aa: CASSVAQVGGQTNYGYTF
cdr3_nt: TGTGCCAGCAGCGTAGCCCAGGTGGGGGGGCAAACTAACTATGGCTACACCTTC

clone_size: -
j_call: TRBJ2-5
v_call: TRBV6-5
d_call: -
cdr3_aa: CASSLQVQETQYF
cdr3_nt: TGTGCCAGCAGTCTACAGGTACAAGAGACCCAGTACTTC

clone_size: -
j_call: TRBJ2-5
v_call: TRBV9
d_call: TRBD2
cdr3_aa: CASSVATGGSQETQYF
cdr3_nt: TGTGCCAGCAGCGTAGCTACGGGAGGAAGCCAAGAGACCCAGTACTTC

clone_size: -
j_call: TRBJ1-1
v_call: TRBV28
d_call: -
cdr3_aa: CASSPGGPANTEAFF
cdr3_nt: TGTGCCAGCAGTCCAGGTGGTCCTGCCAACACTGAAGCTTTCTTT

clone_size: -
j_call: TRBJ2-3
v_call: TRBV28
d_call: TRBD1
cdr3_aa: CASSIFGTGIKTQYF
cdr3_nt: TGTGCCAGCAGTATTTTCGGGACAGGCATAAAGACGCAGTATTTT

clone_size: -
j_call: TRBJ2-2
v_call: TRBV2
d_call: -
cdr3_aa: CASIEVGTGELFF
cdr3_nt: TGTGCCAGCATTGAGGTCGGCACCGGGGAGCTGTTTTTT

clone_size: once
j_call: TRBJ2-1
v_call: TRBV9
d_call: TRBD2
cdr3_aa: CASSVGLAVYNEQFF
cdr3_nt: TGTGCCAGCAGCGTAGGTCTAGCGGTTTACAATGAGCAGTTCTTC

clone_size: -
j_call: TRBJ2-7
v_call: TRBV11-2
d_call: -
cdr3_aa: CASSNAAAPQYF
cdr3_nt: TGTGCCAGCAGCAATGCCGCGGCACCGCAGTACTTC

clone_size: -
j_call: TRBJ2-7
v_call: TRBV9
d_call: TRBD2
cdr3_aa: CASSVDPAGGTYEQYF
cdr3_nt: TGTGCCAGCAGCGTAGATCCAGCGGGAGGGACCTACGAGCAGTACTTC

clone_size: -
j_call: TRBJ1-5
v_call: TRBV5-6
d_call: TRBD1
cdr3_aa: CASSLVGQDLYPQHF
cdr3_nt: TGTGCCAGCAGCTTGGTGGGACAGGATCTTTATCCCCAGCATTTT

clone_size: -
j_call: TRBJ2-3
v_call: TRBV2
d_call: -
cdr3_aa: CASSPQLSSDTQYF
cdr3_nt: TGTGCCAGCAGTCCACAGTTAAGTTCGGATACGCAGTATTTT

clone_size: -
j_call: TRBJ2-1
v_call: TRBV29-1
d_call: TRBD2
cdr3_aa: CSVEGLIAGVSNEQFF
cdr3_nt: TGCAGCGTTGAAGGGTTAATAGCGGGAGTAAGCAATGAGCAGTTCTTC

clone_size: -
j_call: TRBJ2-7
v_call: TRBV9
d_call: TRBD1
cdr3_aa: CASSSLDRVGLGDSYEQYF
cdr3_nt: TGTGCCAGCAGCTCTCTCGACAGGGTAGGCCTAGGGGATTCCTACGAGCAGTACTTC

clone_size: -
j_call: TRBJ1-1
v_call: TRBV4-3
d_call: -
cdr3_aa: CASSQDRGGRNTEAFF
cdr3_nt: TGCGCCAGCAGCCAAGACAGGGGTGGACGGAACACTGAAGCTTTCTTT

clone_size: -
j_call: TRBJ2-7
v_call: TRBV28
d_call: TRBD2
cdr3_aa: CASSFRAGLAGYEQYF
cdr3_nt: TGTGCCAGCAGTTTTCGTGCCGGCCTAGCGGGGTACGAGCAGTACTTC

clone_size: -
j_call: TRBJ2-2
v_call: TRBV27
d_call: -
cdr3_aa: CASSSFGELFF
cdr3_nt: TGTGCCAGCAGTTCCTTCGGGGAGCTGTTTTTT

clone_size: -
j_call: TRBJ1-5
v_call: TRBV10-1
d_call: -
cdr3_aa: CASSDFDRKGNQPQHF
cdr3_nt: TGCGCCAGCAGTGATTTTGACAGAAAGGGCAATCAGCCCCAGCATTTT

clone_size: -
j_call: TRBJ1-2
v_call: TRBV6-5
d_call: -
cdr3_aa: CASSYWGDGYTF
cdr3_nt: TGTGCCAGCAGTTACTGGGGAGATGGCTACACCTTC

clone_size: -
j_call: TRBJ2-1
v_call: TRBV4-2
d_call: TRBD2
cdr3_aa: CASSQERLATNYNEQFF
cdr3_nt: TGTGCCAGCAGCCAAGAAAGACTAGCGACTAACTACAATGAGCAGTTCTTC

clone_size: once
j_call: TRBJ1-2
v_call: TRBV10-3
d_call: TRBD1
cdr3_aa: CAISESIGGGQGNGYTF
cdr3_nt: TGTGCCATCAGTGAGTCCATTGGAGGGGGCCAGGGTAACGGCTACACCTTC

clone_size: few
j_call: TRBJ1-2
v_call: TRBV7-9
d_call: TRBD1
cdr3_aa: CASSFKTGSTNYGYTF
cdr3_nt: TGTGCCAGCAGCTTCAAGACAGGGTCAACGAACTATGGCTACACCTTC

clone_size: -
j_call: TRBJ2-5
v_call: TRBV9
d_call: TRBD1
cdr3_aa: CASSVGTGGLETQYF
cdr3_nt: TGTGCCAGCAGCGTAGGTACAGGGGGTTTAGAGACCCAGTACTTC

clone_size: once
j_call: TRBJ2-2
v_call: TRBV13
d_call: TRBD2
cdr3_aa: CASIPTGTRRTGELFF
cdr3_nt: TGTGCCAGCATCCCGACCGGGACTAGGCGCACCGGGGAGCTGTTTTTT

clone_size: -
j_call: TRBJ1-3
v_call: TRBV29-1
d_call: TRBD1
cdr3_aa: CSVESQDRVNTIYF
cdr3_nt: TGCAGCGTTGAATCCCAGGACAGGGTGAACACCATATATTTT

clone_size: -
j_call: TRBJ1-5
v_call: TRBV11-2
d_call: -
cdr3_aa: CASSLDLREGKPQHF
cdr3_nt: TGTGCCAGCAGCTTAGATTTGCGGGAGGGGAAGCCCCAGCATTTT

clone_size: -
j_call: TRBJ2-4
v_call: TRBV2
d_call: -
cdr3_aa: CASSDYWGEPNIQYF
cdr3_nt: TGTGCCAGCAGTGATTACTGGGGGGAGCCGAACATTCAGTACTTC

clone_size: -
j_call: TRBJ1-5
v_call: TRBV5-5
d_call: TRBD1
cdr3_aa: CASSMGQSNQPQHF
cdr3_nt: TGTGCCAGCAGCATGGGACAGAGCAATCAGCCCCAGCATTTT

clone_size: -
j_call: TRBJ2-1
v_call: TRBV5-6
d_call: -
cdr3_aa: CASSLAGLRGEQFF
cdr3_nt: TGTGCCAGCAGCTTGGCTGGGCTGAGGGGGGAGCAGTTCTTC

clone_size: -
j_call: TRBJ2-7
v_call: TRBV27
d_call: TRBD1
cdr3_aa: CASSLSSRGHIEQYF
cdr3_nt: TGTGCCAGCAGTTTATCGTCCAGGGGGCATATCGAGCAGTACTTC

clone_size: -
j_call: TRBJ1-4
v_call: TRBV4-2
d_call: TRBD1
cdr3_aa: CASSQYGTATSNEKLFF
cdr3_nt: TGTGCCAGCAGCCAATATGGGACAGCTACCTCTAATGAAAAACTGTTTTTT

clone_size: -
j_call: TRBJ2-7
v_call: TRBV4-3
d_call: TRBD2
cdr3_aa: CASSQDSGGSYEQYF
cdr3_nt: TGCGCCAGCAGCCAAGATTCCGGGGGGTCCTACGAGCAGTACTTC

clone_size: -
j_call: TRBJ2-1
v_call: TRBV7-9
d_call: TRBD2
cdr3_aa: CASSSSPGLAVYNEQFF
cdr3_nt: TGTGCCAGCAGCAGTTCCCCGGGACTAGCAGTCTACAATGAGCAGTTCTTC

clone_size: -
j_call: TRBJ2-7
v_call: TRBV11-2
d_call: -
cdr3_aa: CASRQTTGKQYF
cdr3_nt: TGTGCCAGCAGACAAACTACAGGGAAGCAGTACTTC